The present T cell receptor (beta chain) was sequenced within a study of shared clonotypes between healthy human individuals. Study findings and constraints: Shared across a few donors were roughly 5% of the naive CD4 clonotypes.

In the case of this clone: The antigen remains undetermined.

Profiled with immunoSEQ multiplex PCR; TCRdb holds only in-frame clones, not every one. The data contain roughly 700,000 clones, 90% of them singletons. Sequenced: memory CD8+ T cells from PBMCs. Specified subset: CD45RO+ cells pooled with CCR7-negative TemRA cells. This receptor was taken from a man between 18 and 35 years old in good health. Some clones in this sample may be carry-over from other donors' samples.

This chain's CDR3 is CASSLRDRLAGANVLTF. The CDR3 DNA follows: TGTGCCAGCAGCCTCCGGGACAGGTTGGCCGGGGCCAACGTCCTGACTTTC. The V call is TRBV19, the J call TRBJ2-6; TRBD1 agrees at 8 bases. The CDR3 covers 17 residues. CDR1 and CDR2 (germline): LNHDA, SQIVND (reference sequence). V gave up 9 bases and J gave up 4 bases; unmatched junction bases: 14.